Described below is a single TCR beta chain sequence and its context. Its antigen is undetermined. The data were obtained in a study of T cells after yellow fever vaccination. Study background: Low-cell-number fractions underwent preparation using SMART-Seq v4 Ultra Low Input.

UMIs were added to TCR cDNA along with a universal primer site when it was made by 5'RACE template switching. From the 5' RACE reads, TCRdb called clonotypes with MiXCR, one entry per CDR3 protein. The table lists 450,000 to 600,000 distinct CDR3 sequences, around 17% of them singletons. Findings and caveats of the study: Post-booster repertoires again held most primary-vaccination clones (around 95% CD4, roughly 88% CD8). The CD4 compartment and the CD8 compartment contained a small share of clonotypes in common.

Germline trimming cut 3 bases from V and 9 bases from J; bases unmatched to any gene: 5. Germline values: CDR1 WNHNN, CDR2 SYGVQD (reference sequence). The CDR3 has 13 residues. The chain is built from TRBV10-1 and TRBJ2-1, with 7 bases lining up with TRBD1. Here the sequenced sample was PBMCs, taken less than 6 days after the first yellow fever vaccination. The clonotype was recovered from a young man who received the YFV17D yellow fever vaccine. The CDR3 loop reads CASSERGLGEQFF. In DNA form, the CDR3 reads TGCGCCAGCAGTGAAAGGGGGCTGGGTGAGCAGTTCTTC.